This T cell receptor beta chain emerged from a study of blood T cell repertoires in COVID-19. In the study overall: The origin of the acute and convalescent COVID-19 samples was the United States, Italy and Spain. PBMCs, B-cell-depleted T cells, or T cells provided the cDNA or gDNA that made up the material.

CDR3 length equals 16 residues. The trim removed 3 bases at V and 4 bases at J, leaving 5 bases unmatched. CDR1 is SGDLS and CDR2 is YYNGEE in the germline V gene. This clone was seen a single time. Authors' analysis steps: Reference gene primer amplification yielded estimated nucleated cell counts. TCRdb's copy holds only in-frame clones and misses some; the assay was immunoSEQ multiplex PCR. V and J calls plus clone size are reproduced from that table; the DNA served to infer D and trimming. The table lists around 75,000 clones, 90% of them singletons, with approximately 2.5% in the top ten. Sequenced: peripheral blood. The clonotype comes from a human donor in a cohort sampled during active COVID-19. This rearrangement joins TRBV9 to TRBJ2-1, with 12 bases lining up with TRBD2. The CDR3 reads CASSGQTSGRYNEQFF. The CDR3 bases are TGTGCCAGCAGCGGCCAAACTAGCGGGAGGTACAATGAGCAGTTCTTC.